A single sample is the source of the 22 T cell receptor beta chains below, sequenced in a study of T cell repertoires in cytomegalovirus infection. TCRdb itself ran the reads through MiXCR, one entry per CDR3 protein. The sample contains about 330,000 distinct CDR3 sequences, about 32% of which appear only once. Antigen specificity for these receptors is unknown. The sample consisted of cultured PBMCs, taken from culture after CMV antigen stimulation. These receptors were taken from a human donor in good health (CMV status not recorded). Some clones in this sample may be carry-over from other donors' samples.

This clonotype has ten or more counts. The V and J genes are TRBV7-2 and TRBJ2-7; D not certain. V lost 4 bases to trimming and J lost 2 bases, with 12 bases between them. The CDR3 is made up of 14 amino acids. Germline V gene sequence: CDR1 SGHTA, CDR2 FQGNSA. Here the CDR3 DNA reads TGTGCCAGCAGCTATATCGGCCTTCCCTACGAGCAGTACTTC. Encoded protein: CASSYIGLPYEQYF.

This clonotype was counted only a few times. This chain uses TRBV19 with TRBJ2-1; D remains ambiguous. Germline V gene sequence: CDR1 LNHDA, CDR2 SQIVND (reference sequence). The V end was cut by 6 bases, the J end by 8 bases, with 8 bases between. This CDR3 is 11 amino acids long. The CDR3 bases are TGTGCCAGTAGCTCCTGGGATGAGCAGTTCTTC. As protein: CASSSWDEQFF.

The chain links TRBV25-1 to TRBJ1-2, with TRBD1 identical over 8 bases. This CDR3 spans 16 amino acids. V lost 5 bases and J lost 8; bases outside the gene matches: 16. The germline V gene encodes CDR1 MGHDK and CDR2 SYGVNS. This chain's CDR3 is CASSSQGALGGEGYTF. CDR3 DNA: TGTGCCAGCAGTTCGCAGGGGGCGCTTGGTGGGGAAGGCTACACCTTC.

The chain uses TRBV7-2 and TRBJ2-1; D uncertain. Germline loops: CDR1 SGHTA, CDR2 FQGNSA. CDR3 length: 12 amino acids. With 5 bases removed from V and 8 bases from J, the gap between germline ends came to 10 bases. The CDR3 nucleotides read TGTGCCAGCAGCCGTGAATTCGATGAGCAGTTCTTC. Amino acid sequence: CASSREFDEQFF.

The V gene is TRBV7-9, the J gene TRBJ2-1; 8 bases agree with TRBD1. Losses at the gene ends were 1 base for V and 8 bases for J; bases not matched to a gene: 4. This CDR3 spans 14 amino acids. Germline V gives CDR1 SEHNR, CDR2 FQNEAQ (reference sequence). The DNA of the CDR3 is TGTGCCAGCAGCTTAGGGACAGGGCTCTATGAGCAGTTCTTC. This codes for CASSLGTGLYEQFF.

This clonotype was observed many times. The J gene is TRBJ2-5, the V gene TRBV7-6; D is undetermined. Germline CDR1 reads SGHVS; CDR2 reads FNYEAQ. The CDR3 has 13 residues. V was clipped by 3 bases and J by 2 bases, with 7 bases between them. The CDR3 protein is CASSFGSQETQYF. CDR3 sequence (DNA): TGTGCCAGCAGCTTTGGTAGTCAAGAGACCCAGTACTTC.

On this clonotype: Compared with germline, one end of the junction differs, possibly owing to a read error. V is TRBV12-3 or TRBV12-4 and J is TRBJ2-5, with 7 bases fitting TRBD2. The CDR3 runs 16 residues. The CDR3 loop is CASSLAWAGELETQDF. CDR3 nucleotides: TGTGCCAGCAGTTTAGCGTGGGCGGGAGAGTTGGAGACCCAGGACTTC.

J is TRBJ2-7 and V is TRBV10-3; 9 bases are a match to TRBD1. V was clipped by 7 bases and J by 3 bases; unmatched bases: 7. The CDR3 consists of 14 residues. CDR1 ENHRY and CDR2 SYGVKD come from the germline V gene. The CDR3 loop reads CAIKSGTGLYEQYF. CDR3 nucleotides: TGTGCCATCAAGTCCGGGACAGGGCTCTACGAGCAGTACTTC.

The chain has TRBV4-1 and TRBJ2-2, with D unresolved. Looked up from germline, CDR1 is MGHRA and CDR2 is YSYEKL. There are 12 residues in the CDR3. The V end lost 2 bases, the J end lost 7 bases, and 5 bases lay between the germline ends. CDR3 sequence reads: CASSQRYGELFF. In DNA form, the CDR3 reads TGCGCCAGCAGCCAACGGTACGGGGAGCTGTTTTTT.

This chain joins TRBV7-2 and TRBJ2-5, with 10 nucleotides matching TRBD1. Germline lookup yields CDR1 SGHTA and CDR2 FQGNSA. The CDR3 totals 14 residues. The ends lost 1 base at V and 7 bases at J; junction bases unmatched: 3. The DNA for the CDR3 is TGTGCCAGCAGCTTAGGACAGGGGGCGCGGACCCAGTACTTC. Translated: CASSLGQGARTQYF.

This clonotype was counted a few times. This chain uses TRBV6-6 with TRBJ1-2; tentatively, D is TRBD1 (6 bases). The CDR3 loop spans 13 amino acids. Germline lookup yields CDR1 MNHNY and CDR2 SVGAGI (reference sequence). Trimming took 0 bases from V and 7 from J, leaving 9 bases between them. The CDR3 is CASSYSQGLGYTF. The CDR3 region has the DNA TGTGCCAGCAGTTACTCCCAGGGGCTTGGCTACACCTTC.

CDR3 loop: CASSAAKRAADTQYF. In DNA form, the CDR3 reads TGTGCCAGCTCCGCGGCAAAGAGGGCCGCAGATACGCAGTATTTT. The chain is built from TRBV18 and TRBJ2-3, with D possibly TRBD2 on 5 matching bases. The V gene lost 6 bases and the J gene lost 4 bases, with 17 bases spanning the gap. The CDR3 runs to 15 residues. Germline-derived CDR1 and CDR2 are KGHSH and LQKENI.

This clonotype was counted a single time. In DNA, the CDR3 is TGTGCCACCAGCAGAGTCTCGAGCTCCTACAATGAGCAGTTCTTC. It translates to CATSRVSSSYNEQFF. The chain links TRBV15 to TRBJ2-1; D not certain. V lost 1 base to trimming and J lost 0 bases, with 7 bases between them. The CDR3 has 15 residues. Germline CDR1 is LNHNV and CDR2 is YYDKDF (reference sequence).

This clonotype was seen a handful of times. The chain couples TRBV10-3 to TRBJ1-4; D remains ambiguous. The CDR3 contains 13 residues. The V gene lost 7 bases and the J gene lost 0 bases, with 6 bases spanning the gap. Germline assignment: CDR1 ENHRY and CDR2 SYGVKD. This chain's CDR3 is CAIKAATNEKLFF. CDR3 sequence (DNA): TGTGCCATCAAGGCGGCAACTAATGAAAAACTGTTTTTT.

This clonotype was counted a few times. The gene calls are TRBV7-2 and TRBJ2-2; 9 bases line up with TRBD2. With V trimmed by 1 base and J by 7 bases, 1 base remained unmatched. Germline CDR1 is SGHTA and CDR2 is FQGNSA. The CDR3 extends over 14 amino acids. This CDR3 is CASSLGLAVGELFF. The CDR3 bases are TGTGCCAGCAGCTTAGGACTAGCGGTCGGGGAGCTGTTTTTT.

V usage is TRBV7-6 and J usage is TRBJ2-7; a weak D match, TRBD1 (6 bases). Trimming took 5 bases from V and 7 from J, leaving 27 bases between them. Germline values: CDR1 SGHVS, CDR2 FNYEAQ. This CDR3 is built from 17 residues. CDR3 sequence reads: CASSPRNTEGQSGEQYF. The CDR3 DNA follows: TGTGCCAGCAGCCCTCGAAACACAGAAGGACAGTCCGGGGAGCAGTACTTC. The full variable domain, completed using reference TRBV7-6 and TRBJ2-7, is GAGVSQSPRYKVTKRGQDVALRCDPISGHVSLYWYRQALGQGPEFLTYFNYEAQQDKSGLPNDRFSAERPEGSISTLTIQRTEQRDSAMYRCASSPRNTEGQSGEQYFGPGTRLTVT.

This clonotype was counted a few times. The V and J genes are TRBV6-1 and TRBJ2-1, with 12 nucleotides matching TRBD2. CDR3 length: 15 residues. Germline V gene data show CDR1 as MNHNS and CDR2 as SASEGT. J was trimmed by 5 bases and V by 5 bases; bases with no gene match: 4. CDR3 bases: TGTGCCAGCAGTATGACTAGCGGGGGAAACAATGAGCAGTTCTTC. This gives the protein CASSMTSGGNNEQFF.

This clonotype was counted a few times. The junction departs from the called germline gene at one end, perhaps through a read error. V gene TRBV12-3 or TRBV12-4 combines with J gene TRBJ2-1, with TRBD2 matching over 8 bases. The CDR3 has 14 residues. CDR3 sequence: CASRLAGIGNEQFF. CDR3 nucleotide sequence: TGTGCCAGCAGATTAGCGGGAATAGGCAATGAGCAGTTCTTC.

The chain employs TRBV11-2 and TRBJ2-5; 9 bases match TRBD1. V shed 5 bases and J 4 bases; nucleotides not matched to a gene: 5. Germline V lookup: CDR1 SGHAT, CDR2 FQNNGV. CDR3 size: 14 residues. CDR3 DNA: TGTGCCAGCAGCCCTACAGGGGGCGCAGAGACCCAGTACTTC. It yields the protein CASSPTGGAETQYF.

The genes are TRBV6-8 and TRBJ2-7; D call uncertain. V was clipped by 5 bases and J by 5 bases, with 13 bases between them. This CDR3 region has 13 residues. Germline CDR1 reads MNHGY; CDR2 reads SAAAGT. The CDR3 protein is CASSDPPLHEQYV. The CDR3, as DNA: TGTGCCAGCAGTGACCCCCCGCTGCACGAGCAGTACGTC.

The rearrangement links TRBV4-1 to TRBJ1-1; D remains unclear. The CDR3 totals 16 residues. From germline, CDR1 is MGHRA and CDR2 YSYEKL. Trimming left V 2 bases short and J 3 bases short, with 16 bases between. The CDR3 coding sequence is TGCGCCAGCAGCCAACTTTATCGGCGGCCGGACACTGAAGCTTTCTTT. Its translation: CASSQLYRRPDTEAFF.

This clonotype was seen a few times. The chain has TRBV7-2 and TRBJ1-1; D gene ambiguous. V lost 3 bases, J lost 3 bases, and 8 bases lay in between. The V gene's germline CDR1 is SGHTA and CDR2 FQGNSA. CDR3 length equals 13 residues. The CDR3 spells CASSFSWDTEAFF. The CDR3 nucleotides are TGTGCCAGCAGCTTTAGTTGGGACACTGAAGCTTTCTTT.